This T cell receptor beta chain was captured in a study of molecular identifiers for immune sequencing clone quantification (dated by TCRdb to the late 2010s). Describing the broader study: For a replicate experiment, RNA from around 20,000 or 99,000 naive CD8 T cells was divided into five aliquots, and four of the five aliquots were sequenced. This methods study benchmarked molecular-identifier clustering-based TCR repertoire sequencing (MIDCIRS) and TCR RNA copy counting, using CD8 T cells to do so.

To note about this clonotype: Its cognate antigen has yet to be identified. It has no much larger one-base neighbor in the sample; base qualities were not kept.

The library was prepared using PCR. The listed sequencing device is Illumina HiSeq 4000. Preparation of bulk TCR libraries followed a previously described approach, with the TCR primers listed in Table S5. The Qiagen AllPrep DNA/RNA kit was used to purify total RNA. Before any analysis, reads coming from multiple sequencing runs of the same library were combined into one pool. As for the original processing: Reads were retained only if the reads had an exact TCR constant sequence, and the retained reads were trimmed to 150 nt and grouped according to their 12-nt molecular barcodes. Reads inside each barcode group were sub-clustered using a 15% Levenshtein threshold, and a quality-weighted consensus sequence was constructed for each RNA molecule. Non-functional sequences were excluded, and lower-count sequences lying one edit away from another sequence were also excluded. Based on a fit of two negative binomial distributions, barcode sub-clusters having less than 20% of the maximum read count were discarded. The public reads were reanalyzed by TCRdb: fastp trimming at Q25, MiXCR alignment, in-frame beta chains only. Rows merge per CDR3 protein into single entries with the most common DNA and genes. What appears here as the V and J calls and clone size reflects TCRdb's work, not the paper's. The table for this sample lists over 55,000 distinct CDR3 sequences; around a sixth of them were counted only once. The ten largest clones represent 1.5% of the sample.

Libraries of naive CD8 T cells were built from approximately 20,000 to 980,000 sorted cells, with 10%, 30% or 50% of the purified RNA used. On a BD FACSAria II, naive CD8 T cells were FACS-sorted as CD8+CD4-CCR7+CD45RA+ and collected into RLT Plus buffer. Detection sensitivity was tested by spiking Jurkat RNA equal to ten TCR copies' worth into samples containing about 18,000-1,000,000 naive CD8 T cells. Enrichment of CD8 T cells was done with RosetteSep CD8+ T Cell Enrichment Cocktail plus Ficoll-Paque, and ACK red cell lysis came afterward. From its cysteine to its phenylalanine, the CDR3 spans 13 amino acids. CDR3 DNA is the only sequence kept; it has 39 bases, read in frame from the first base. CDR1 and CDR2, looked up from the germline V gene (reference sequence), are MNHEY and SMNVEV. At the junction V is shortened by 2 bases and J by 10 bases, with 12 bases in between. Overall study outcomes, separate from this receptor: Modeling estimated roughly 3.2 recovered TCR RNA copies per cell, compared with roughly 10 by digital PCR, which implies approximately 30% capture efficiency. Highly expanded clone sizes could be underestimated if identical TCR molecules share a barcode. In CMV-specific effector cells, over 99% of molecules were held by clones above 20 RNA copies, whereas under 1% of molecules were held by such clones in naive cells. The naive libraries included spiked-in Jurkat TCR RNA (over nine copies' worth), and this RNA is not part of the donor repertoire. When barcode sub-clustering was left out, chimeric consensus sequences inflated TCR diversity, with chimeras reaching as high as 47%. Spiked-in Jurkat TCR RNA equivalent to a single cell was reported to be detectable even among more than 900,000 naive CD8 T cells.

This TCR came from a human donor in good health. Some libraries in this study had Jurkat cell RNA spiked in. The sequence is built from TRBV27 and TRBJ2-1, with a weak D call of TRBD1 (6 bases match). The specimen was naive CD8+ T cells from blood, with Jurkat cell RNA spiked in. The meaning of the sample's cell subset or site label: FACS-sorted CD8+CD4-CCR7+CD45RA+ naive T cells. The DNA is TGTGCCAGCAGTTTACTCCGACAGGCAGAGCAGTTCTTC. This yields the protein CASSLLRQAEQFF.